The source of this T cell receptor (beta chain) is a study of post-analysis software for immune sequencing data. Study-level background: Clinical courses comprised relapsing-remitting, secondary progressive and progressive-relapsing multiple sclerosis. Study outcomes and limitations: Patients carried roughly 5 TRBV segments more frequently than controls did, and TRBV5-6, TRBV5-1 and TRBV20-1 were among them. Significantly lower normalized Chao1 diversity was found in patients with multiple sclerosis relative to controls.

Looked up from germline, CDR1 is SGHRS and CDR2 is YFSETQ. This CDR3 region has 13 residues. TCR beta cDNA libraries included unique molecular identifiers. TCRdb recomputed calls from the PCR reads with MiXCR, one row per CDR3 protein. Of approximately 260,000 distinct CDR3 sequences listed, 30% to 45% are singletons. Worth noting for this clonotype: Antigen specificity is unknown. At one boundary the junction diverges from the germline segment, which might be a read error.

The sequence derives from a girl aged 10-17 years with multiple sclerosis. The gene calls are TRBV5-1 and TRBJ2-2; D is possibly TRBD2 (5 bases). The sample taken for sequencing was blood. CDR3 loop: CASSLTRTGERFF. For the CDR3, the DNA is TGCGCCAGCAGCCTTACTCGGACCGGGGAGCGGTTTTTT.